Shown below are 18 T cell receptor beta chains from a single sample sequenced in a study of blood T cell repertoires in COVID-19. Sequenced by immunoSEQ multiplex PCR; TCRdb stores in-frame clones only, minus some. This table holds 250,000 to 400,000 clones, about 91% found once. Sequenced: peripheral blood. These receptors came from a young woman with COVID-19, enrolled during active disease.

The V gene is TRBV11-2, the J gene TRBJ1-4, with a possible D match to TRBD1 (6 bases). CDR3 size: 13 residues. V lost 5 bases to trimming and J lost 6 bases, with 10 bases between them. Germline values: CDR1 SGHAT, CDR2 FQNNGV. The CDR3 DNA reads TGTGCCAGCAGCCAGACAGGCTATGAAAAACTGTTTTTT. Translation gives CASSQTGYEKLFF. The whole variable domain, filled in from reference TRBV11-2 and TRBJ1-4, reads EAGVAQSPRYKIIEKRQSVAFWCNPISGHATLYWYQQILGQGPKLLIQFQNNGVVDDSQLPKDRFSAERLKGVDSTLKIQPAKLEDSAVYLCASSQTGYEKLFFGSGTQLSVL.

The CDR3 DNA reads as TGCGCCAGCAGCCCCAAGGGGACAGGGAAGAGAGATACGCAGTATTTT. This translates into CASSPKGTGKRDTQYF. The V and J genes are TRBV23-1 and TRBJ2-3; 9 nucleotides align to TRBD1. TRBV23-1 counts as an open reading frame of uncertain function. This CDR3 is 16 amino acids long. V lost 6 bases and J lost 5; bases outside the gene matches: 12.

In its sample, this clone was seen once. The chain recombines TRBV4-2 with TRBJ2-1; 10 nucleotides match TRBD2. Trimming removed 4 bases from V and 5 bases from J; junction bases left unmatched: 11. This CDR3 has 17 residues. Germline V lookup: CDR1 LGHNA, CDR2 YNFKEQ. For the CDR3, the DNA is TGTGCCAGCAGCCCACAGGCTAGCGGGGGACCCAACAATGAGCAGTTCTTC. It yields the protein CASSPQASGGPNNEQFF.

This sequence joins TRBV6-4 and TRBJ1-2; 7 bases map to TRBD1. The CDR3 sequence is 16 residues long. V lost 0 bases and J lost 4; bases outside the gene matches: 8. Germline V gives CDR1 MRHNA, CDR2 SNTAGT. The CDR3 is CASSDSNRGGFYGYTF. The CDR3 DNA reads as TGTGCCAGCAGTGACTCGAATCGAGGGGGCTTCTATGGCTACACCTTC.

This chain links TRBV27 with TRBJ2-7; 7 nucleotides match TRBD2. Germline lookup yields CDR1 MNHEY and CDR2 SMNVEV (reference sequence). The ends lost 3 bases at V and 6 bases at J; junction bases unmatched: 8. The CDR3 covers 14 residues. Here the CDR3 reads CASSFSNRGGEQYF. The CDR3 DNA reads as TGTGCCAGCAGTTTCTCGAATCGCGGGGGCGAGCAGTACTTC.

The chain recombines TRBV5-3 with TRBJ1-6, with TRBD1 matching 8 bases. TRBV5-3 is treated as an ORF (open reading frame) with a function not yet certain. V shed 3 bases and J 7 bases; nucleotides not matched to a gene: 15. The CDR3 has 18 residues. The CDR3 DNA sequence: TGTGCCAGAAGCTGTGGACAGGGTGCTCCAGTGGGGAATTCACCCCTCCACTTT. Translated, it gives CARSCGQGAPVGNSPLHF.

As DNA, the CDR3 is TGTGCCAGTTCTTGGGACACCAACTATGGCTACACCTTC. It codes for CASSWDTNYGYTF. The rearrangement links TRBV18 to TRBJ1-2; weak D call: TRBD1 (6 bases). Trimming cost V 9 bases and J 2 bases, with 13 bases left between them. Per germline, CDR1 KGHSH and CDR2 LQKENI. The CDR3 contains 13 residues.

Of note for this clone: The sample has other DNA sequences that encode this CDR3 too. V gene TRBV27 combines with J gene TRBJ1-5; D might be TRBD1 (6 bases). The V end lost 6 bases, the J end lost 4 bases, and 10 bases lay between the germline ends. Germline CDR1 is MNHEY and CDR2 is SMNVEV (reference sequence). This CDR3 is 13 amino acids long. The CDR3 loop reads CASSRTANQPQHF. The CDR3 nucleotides read TGTGCCAGCAGCCGGACAGCTAATCAGCCCCAGCATTTT.

The chain is built from TRBV19 and TRBJ1-3, with unresolved D. CDR3 size: 15 residues. The ends were cut back, 4 bases at V and 2 bases at J, with 12 bases in the middle. Germline V lookup: CDR1 LNHDA, CDR2 SQIVND (reference sequence). CDR3 sequence: CASSTERGTGNTIYF. In DNA, the CDR3 is TGTGCCAGTAGTACAGAACGGGGAACTGGAAACACCATATATTTT.

The chain combines TRBV3-1 (or the pseudogene TRBV3-2) with TRBJ2-7; 8 positions agree with TRBD1. The trim removed 7 bases at V and 3 bases at J, leaving 5 bases unmatched. Germline V gene data show CDR1 as LGHDT and CDR2 as YNNKEL (reference sequence). CDR3 length: 13 residues. CDR3 sequence reads: CASKGQGNYEQYF. The CDR3, as DNA: TGTGCCAGCAAAGGACAGGGAAACTACGAGCAGTACTTC.

V is TRBV5-1 and J is TRBJ2-6; TRBD1 matches at 11 bases. Trimming cost V 2 bases and J 4 bases; bases outside gene matches: 2. This CDR3 contains 16 residues. Looked up from germline, CDR1 is SGHRS and CDR2 is YFSETQ. The CDR3: CASSLGQGAGANVLTF. The CDR3 bases are TGCGCCAGCAGCTTAGGACAGGGGGCCGGGGCCAACGTCCTGACTTTC.

This clone came up a few times. This chain links TRBV2 with TRBJ1-4; 8 positions match TRBD1. Germline V gives CDR1 SNHLY, CDR2 FYNNEI. With V trimmed by 4 bases and J by 4 bases, 8 bases remained unmatched. The CDR3 is made up of 16 amino acids. CDR3 residues: CASSAGTGPFNEKLFF. The CDR3 DNA reads as TGTGCCAGCAGTGCCGGGACAGGCCCGTTTAATGAAAAACTGTTTTTT.

The V gene is TRBV27, the J gene TRBJ1-6; D is uncertain. Between the trimmed V and J ends, which lost 2 bases and 7 bases, there was a span of 15 bases. There are 16 residues in the CDR3. Looked up from germline, CDR1 is MNHEY and CDR2 is SMNVEV (reference sequence). The CDR3 protein is CASSLNAVGANSPLHF. In DNA form, the CDR3 reads TGTGCCAGCAGTTTAAACGCCGTGGGAGCGAATTCACCCCTCCACTTT.

The V call is TRBV7-8, the J call TRBJ1-2; D not certain. Germline CDR1 is SGHVS and CDR2 is FQNEAQ. The CDR3 runs to 18 residues. Trimming removed 0 bases at V and 2 bases at J, with 19 bases between. The CDR3: CASSLAPSGGPSNYGYTF. In DNA, the CDR3 is TGTGCCAGCAGCTTAGCGCCGAGTGGAGGGCCATCCAACTATGGCTACACCTTC.

The chain has TRBV18 and TRBJ1-1, with unresolved D. Germline-derived CDR1 and CDR2 are KGHSH and LQKENI. This CDR3 spans 14 amino acids. V was clipped by 4 bases and J by 1 base, with 10 bases between them. CDR3 sequence (DNA): TGTGCCAGCTCACGCGAGGGTAGGAACACTGAAGCTTTCTTT. It specifies CASSREGRNTEAFF.

The rearrangement uses TRBV6-5 and TRBJ2-1; weak D call: TRBD1 (8 bases). The ends were cut back, 5 bases at V and 2 bases at J, with 13 bases in the middle. The CDR3 spans 15 residues. CDR1 is MNHEY and CDR2 is SVGAGI in the germline V gene. The CDR3 here is CASSRQGRAYNEQFF. CDR3 nucleotide sequence: TGTGCCAGCAGTCGACAGGGGAGGGCCTACAATGAGCAGTTCTTC.

This chain connects TRBV19 to TRBJ1-4; 9 nucleotides agree with TRBD1. J lost 8 bases, V lost 5 bases, and 12 bases had no gene match. This CDR3 comprises 16 residues. CDR1 LNHDA and CDR2 SQIVND come from the germline V gene (reference sequence). The CDR3 reads CASSSGPGTGNEKLFF. For the CDR3, the DNA is TGTGCCAGTAGTTCTGGCCCCGGGACAGGGAACGAAAAACTGTTTTTT.

The V gene is TRBV7-9, the J gene TRBJ2-5; D call uncertain. This CDR3 is 15 amino acids long. From germline, CDR1 is SEHNR and CDR2 FQNEAQ (reference sequence). Between the trimmed V and J ends, which lost 5 bases and 3 bases, there was a span of 16 bases. Written as DNA, the CDR3 is TGTGCCAGCAGCCCGAGAGGCCCACGAGAAGAGACCCAGTACTTC. It codes for CASSPRGPREETQYF.